This T cell receptor (beta chain) was identified during a study of control samples from healthy donors and cancer patients. The CDR3 has 16 amino acids. Deletions cut 1 base from V and 3 bases from J, with 15 bases between. From germline, CDR1 is SEHNR and CDR2 FQNEAQ (reference sequence). Profiling relied on immunoSEQ multiplex PCR, and the TCRdb table lists in-frame clones only, not all of them. The data hold 130,000 or so clones, with around 94% observed a single time. The sequence derives from a man aged 60-69 years with colorectal cancer. V usage is TRBV7-9 and J usage is TRBJ1-1; a possible D gene is TRBD1 (5 bases). Sequenced sample: PBMCs. The CDR3 sequence: CASSLGGVLGDTEAFF. The CDR3 region has the DNA TGTGCCAGCAGCTTAGGAGGGGTTCTGGGGGACACTGAAGCTTTCTTT. The variable domain in full, with the rest retrieved from reference TRBV7-9 and TRBJ1-1, is DTGVSQNPRHKITKRGQNVTFRCDPISEHNRLYWYRQTLGQGPEFLTYFQNEAQLEKSRLLSDRFSAERPKGSFSTLEIQRTEQGDSAMYLCASSLGGVLGDTEAFFGQGTRLTVV.